Following are 22 T cell receptor beta chains from one sample sequenced in a study of T cells expressing NK-cell markers. TCRdb re-called the 5' RACE reads, yielding one record per CDR3 amino acid sequence without DNA. This repertoire includes around 140,000 distinct CDR3 sequences. The material sequenced was blood T cells: a sorted CD56 or NKG2C T cell subset, CD4+ or CD8+ T cells, or bulk PBMC T cells (not recorded which). The receptors originated from a young man in good health.

The rearrangement uses TRBV18 and TRBJ2-1; TCRdb's D gene call, TRBD2, goes unchecked for lack of DNA. The germline gives CDR1 KGHSH, CDR2 LQKENI. The CDR3 has 15 amino acids. CDR3 loop: CASSTASGSMNEQFF.

V gene TRBV7-9 combines with J gene TRBJ2-5; TCRdb lists TRBD2, though no DNA is available to test this call. The CDR3 covers 15 residues. Per germline, CDR1 SEHNR and CDR2 FQNEAQ (reference sequence). CDR3 protein: CASSAASGTFGDQYF.

The V call is TRBV12-3 or TRBV12-4, the J call TRBJ2-5; TCRdb designates TRBD2, a call that cannot be tested without DNA. This CDR3 has 16 residues. CDR3 amino acids: CASSFMDSSPQETQYF.

V usage is TRBV15 and J usage is TRBJ2-5; without DNA, the TCRdb call of TRBD1 cannot be checked. The CDR3 length is 14 residues. The germline V gene encodes CDR1 LNHNV and CDR2 YYDKDF (reference sequence). The CDR3 here is CATSREGQGETQYF.

The chain has TRBV5-5 and TRBJ2-1; without DNA, the TCRdb call of TRBD1 cannot be checked. CDR3 length: 14 residues. The germline V gene has CDR1 SGHKS and CDR2 YYEKEE (reference sequence). The CDR3 is CASSLAFGGNEQFF.

This chain's CDR3 is CASSYSMGNEQFF. V and J are TRBV6-5 and TRBJ2-1. The CDR3 is 13 amino acids. Germline V gene lookup returns CDR1 MNHEY and CDR2 SVGAGI.

The rearrangement links TRBV12-3 or TRBV12-4 to TRBJ1-6. This CDR3 spans 12 amino acids. This chain's CDR3 is CASSLGASPLHF.

The rearrangement joins TRBV12-3 or TRBV12-4 to TRBJ2-2. This CDR3 is built from 12 residues. The CDR3 is CASSTTTGELFF.

The chain is built from TRBV7-9 and TRBJ1-2; TCRdb's assignment of TRBD1 cannot be checked, as there is no DNA. This CDR3 is built from 16 residues. The germline V gene encodes CDR1 SEHNR and CDR2 FQNEAQ (reference sequence). CDR3 loop: CASSLVAGQVWDGYTF. Looking up the rest from reference TRBV7-9 and TRBJ1-2 gives the full variable domain: DTGVSQNPRHKITKRGQNVTFRCDPISEHNRLYWYRQTLGQGPEFLTYFQNEAQLEKSRLLSDRFSAERPKGSFSTLEIQRTEQGDSAMYLCASSLVAGQVWDGYTFGSGTRLTVV.

The chain is built from TRBV5-4 and TRBJ2-5; the TCRdb call, TRBD1, lacks DNA for checking. CDR1 is SGHNT, CDR2 YYREEE, per germline (reference sequence). The CDR3 spans 17 residues. CDR3 sequence: CASSLAVWAEAQETQYF.

The chain uses TRBV5-6 and TRBJ2-1; TCRdb's D gene call, TRBD2, goes unchecked for lack of DNA. The germline CDR1 and CDR2 sequences are SGHDT and YYEEEE. The CDR3 has 17 amino acids. The CDR3 protein is CASSLELAGYPYNEQFF.

V is TRBV20-1 and J is TRBJ2-1; TCRdb proposes TRBD2, but this gene call is untestable without DNA. Germline V gives CDR1 DFQATT, CDR2 SNEGSKA (reference sequence). This CDR3 has 14 residues. This CDR3 is CSASGWEGRSEQFF.

The chain combines TRBV7-7 with TRBJ2-2; TCRdb outputs TRBD1, but without DNA this stays unchecked. This CDR3 has 15 residues. Germline V gives CDR1 SSHAT, CDR2 FNYEAQ (reference sequence). Here the CDR3 reads CASSPGTGMAGELFF.

The chain has TRBV5-6 and TRBJ2-2; TCRdb's D call, TRBD2, is unchecked because there is no DNA. The CDR3 extends over 17 amino acids. Germline V gene lookup returns CDR1 SGHDT and CDR2 YYEEEE. CDR3 region: CASSFNGTSGATGELFF.

The gene calls are TRBV5-1 and TRBJ2-7; the D gene TCRdb calls, TRBD1, cannot be checked with no DNA. The CDR3 is 14 residues long. Per germline, CDR1 SGHRS and CDR2 YFSETQ. The CDR3 is CASSLWGESYEQYF.

V usage is TRBV30 and J usage is TRBJ2-1; TCRdb lists TRBD2, though no DNA is available to test this call. The CDR3 runs to 15 residues. The germline CDR1 and CDR2 sequences are GTSNPN and SVGIG (reference sequence). CDR3 loop: CAWETSAVSYNEQFF.

This chain connects TRBV4-3 to TRBJ2-2; TCRdb returns TRBD2, unconfirmable since there is no DNA. This CDR3 comprises 14 residues. Germline V gene lookup returns CDR1 LGHNA and CDR2 YSLEER. The CDR3 region is CASSQGQATGELFF.

J is TRBJ2-1 and V is TRBV9; lacking DNA, the TRBD2 call made by TCRdb goes unchecked. Germline lookup yields CDR1 SGDLS and CDR2 YYNGEE. This CDR3 has 15 amino acids. CDR3 sequence reads: CASSVGGGFLNEQFF.

This chain joins TRBV3-1 and TRBJ1-2; TCRdb outputs TRBD1, but without DNA this stays unchecked. Germline assignment: CDR1 LGHDT and CDR2 YNNKEL (reference sequence). This CDR3 contains 15 residues. CDR3 region: CASSRPGQTNYGYTF.

This rearrangement joins TRBV7-9 to TRBJ1-2; the TCRdb D gene call, TRBD1, has no DNA to confirm it. The CDR3 is 15 amino acids. Germline V lookup: CDR1 SEHNR, CDR2 FQNEAQ (reference sequence). CDR3 in amino acids: CASSSSRGINYGYTF.

This sequence joins TRBV29-1 and TRBJ2-2. The CDR3 extends over 15 amino acids. The germline V gene has CDR1 SQVTM and CDR2 ANQGSEA. CDR3 sequence: CSVVIGVSGTGELFF.

V gene TRBV2 combines with J gene TRBJ2-1; absent DNA, TCRdb's TRBD2 call cannot be checked. CDR3 length equals 16 residues. CDR1 and CDR2 (germline): SNHLY, FYNNEI. The CDR3 here is CASSASIGRKYNEQFF.